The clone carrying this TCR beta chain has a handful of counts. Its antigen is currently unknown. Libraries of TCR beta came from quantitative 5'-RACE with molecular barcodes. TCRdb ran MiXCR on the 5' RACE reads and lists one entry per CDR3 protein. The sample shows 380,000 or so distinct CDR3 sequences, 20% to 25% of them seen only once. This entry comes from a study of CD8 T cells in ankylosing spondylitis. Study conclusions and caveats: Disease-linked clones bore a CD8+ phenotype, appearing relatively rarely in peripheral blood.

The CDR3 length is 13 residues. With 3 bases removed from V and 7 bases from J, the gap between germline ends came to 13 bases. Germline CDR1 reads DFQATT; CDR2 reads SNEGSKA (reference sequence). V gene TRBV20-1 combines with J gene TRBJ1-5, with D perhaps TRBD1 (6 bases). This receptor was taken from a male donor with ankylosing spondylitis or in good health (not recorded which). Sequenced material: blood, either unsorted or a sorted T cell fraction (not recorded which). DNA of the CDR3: TGCAGTGCTAGGGTAGGGGGAGAACAGCCCCAGCATTTT. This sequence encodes CSARVGGEQPQHF.